The 9 T cell receptor beta chains given below trace back to one sample, sequenced in a study of blood T cell repertoires in COVID-19. This table comes from immunoSEQ multiplex PCR, and its TCRdb copy is limited to in-frame clones, with some not included. This table holds roughly 200,000 clones, roughly 82% found once. The source material was PBMCs or T cells enriched from blood (not recorded which). The source of these receptors is an older woman with acute COVID-19.

The chain uses TRBV19 and TRBJ2-7; D is uncertain. CDR3 length: 12 residues. Germline CDR1 and CDR2: LNHDA and SQIVND (reference sequence). V gave up 6 bases and J gave up 7 bases, with 13 bases separating them. The CDR3 coding sequence is TGTGCCAGTAGGACAACTTTTGGGGAGCAGTACTTC. Translation gives CASRTTFGEQYF.

The J gene is TRBJ2-4, the V gene TRBV7-8; D might be TRBD1 (6 bases). The CDR3 is 15 amino acids. The V gene's germline CDR1 is SGHVS and CDR2 FQNEAQ. Trimming pared 1 base from V and 5 bases from J, leaving 12 bases between. The CDR3 here is CASSLGRRGENIQYF. The CDR3 coding sequence is TGTGCCAGCAGCTTAGGACGCAGGGGCGAAAACATTCAGTACTTC.

The V and J genes are TRBV9 and TRBJ1-5; possible D gene TRBD1, 5 bases. Germline assignment: CDR1 SGDLS and CDR2 YYNGEE. There are 15 residues in the CDR3. The ends were cut back, 0 bases at V and 0 bases at J, with 7 bases in the middle. The CDR3, as DNA: TGTGCCAGCAGCGTAGAAGGGGTTAGCAATCAGCCCCAGCATTTT. Its translation is CASSVEGVSNQPQHF.

The CDR3 protein is CASKRDTRNQPQHF. The DNA for the CDR3 is TGTGCCAGTAAGAGGGACACCCGCAATCAGCCCCAGCATTTT. V is TRBV2 and J is TRBJ1-5, with D perhaps matching TRBD1 (6 bases). Trimming removed 9 bases at V and 2 bases at J, with 14 bases between. Germline values: CDR1 SNHLY, CDR2 FYNNEI. This CDR3 contains 14 residues.

V and J are TRBV7-9 and TRBJ1-5; 12 bases are shared with TRBD1. Germline loops: CDR1 SEHNR, CDR2 FQNEAQ (reference sequence). Trimming removed 1 base from V and 2 bases from J; junction bases left unmatched: 6. This CDR3 region has 18 residues. This chain's CDR3 is CASSLEGQGARGNQPQHF. CDR3 coding DNA: TGTGCCAGCAGCTTAGAGGGACAGGGGGCGCGGGGCAATCAGCCCCAGCATTTT.

This chain links TRBV4-1 with TRBJ2-6, with 14 bases aligning to TRBD2. The CDR3 covers 19 residues. Germline loops: CDR1 MGHRA, CDR2 YSYEKL. The V gene end was trimmed by 8 bases and the J gene end by 0 bases; junction bases not matched to a gene: 9. CDR3 DNA sequence: TGCGCCAGCCGACGGGGACTAGCGGGGGTTCCCTCTGGGGCCAACGTCCTGACTTTC. As protein: CASRRGLAGVPSGANVLTF.

The gene calls are TRBV7-9 and TRBJ2-7, with D hard to call. Trimming removed 0 bases at V and 3 bases at J, with 9 bases between. Looked up from germline, CDR1 is SEHNR and CDR2 is FQNEAQ (reference sequence). This CDR3 comprises 14 residues. The CDR3 region is CASSLAATIYEQYF. CDR3 nucleotides: TGTGCCAGCAGCTTAGCGGCCACTATCTACGAGCAGTACTTC.

The rearrangement uses TRBV27 and TRBJ1-5; possibly TRBD1 for D (5 bases). This CDR3 contains 15 residues. Between the trimmed V and J ends, which lost 1 base and 4 bases, there was a span of 11 bases. Germline loops: CDR1 MNHEY, CDR2 SMNVEV (reference sequence). Written as DNA, the CDR3 is TGTGCCAGCAGTTTATTTACGGGGGGGAATCAGCCCCAGCATTTT. This encodes CASSLFTGGNQPQHF.

This chain uses TRBV28 with TRBJ2-1; 8 nucleotides align to TRBD1. From germline, CDR1 is MDHEN and CDR2 SYDVKM. The junction had 8 bases not matched to a gene; V was cut back by 7 bases and J by 9 bases. The CDR3 is 13 amino acids. The CDR3 nucleotides are TGTGCCAGCAACGACAGGGGATTCACTGAGCAGTTCTTC. Residues: CASNDRGFTEQFF.